The 9 T cell receptor beta chains below were found in one sample sequenced in a study of CD8 T cells in Susac syndrome. Random hexamers were used to reverse transcribe the RNA input (roughly 0.5 to 1 ug). TCRdb recomputed calls from the immunoSEQ multiplex PCR reads with MiXCR, one row per CDR3 protein. The sample comprises 100,000 to 150,000 distinct CDR3 sequences, about 92% of which are singletons, and roughly 0.33% rests with the top ten. The sample consisted of CD8+ T cells from PBMCs. All receptors derive from a human donor with multiple sclerosis.

The chain has TRBV28 and TRBJ1-2; no clear D. The germline V gene encodes CDR1 MDHEN and CDR2 SYDVKM. The CDR3 is 13 amino acids. The V end lost 2 bases, the J end lost 0 bases, and 4 bases lay between the germline ends. CDR3 bases: TGTGCCAGCAGTTTACGAGCTAACTATGGCTACACCTTC. It encodes CASSLRANYGYTF.

This clonotype was seen more than once but under ten times. Its ends do not fully match the called genes, so a read error is possible. The genes are TRBV12-3 or TRBV12-4 and TRBJ2-2, with 7 bases that match TRBD2. The CDR3 has 13 amino acids. In DNA form, the CDR3 reads TGTGCCAGCAGTTCTAGCGGCACCGGGGAGCTTTTTTTT. This gives the protein CASSSSGTGELFF.

This clonotype was found once. The chain combines TRBV7-2 with TRBJ2-7; D is unclear. Trimming took 5 bases from V and 0 from J, leaving 11 bases between them. Looked up from germline, CDR1 is SGHTA and CDR2 is FQGNSA. This CDR3 region has 14 residues. CDR3 amino acids: CASSTTLSSYEQYV. CDR3 DNA sequence: TGTGCCAGCAGCACAACACTTAGCTCCTACGAGCAGTACGTC.

V gene TRBV12-5 combines with J gene TRBJ1-1; no definite D call. Germline values: CDR1 LGHNT, CDR2 FRNRAP. The CDR3 runs 13 residues. The V and J ends lost 1 base and 0 bases respectively, with 3 bases between them. CDR3 DNA: TGTGCTAGTGGTTTGGGCTTGAACACTGAAGCTTTCTTT. It encodes CASGLGLNTEAFF.

This rearrangement joins TRBV7-9 to TRBJ2-4; no firm D call. This CDR3 is built from 14 residues. In germline, CDR1 is SEHNR, CDR2 FQNEAQ (reference sequence). Trimming stripped 5 bases from V and 0 bases from J, with 8 bases between. The CDR3 loop reads CASSTPLAKNIQYF. The CDR3 coding sequence is TGTGCCAGCAGCACCCCTTTAGCCAAAAACATTCAGTACTTC.

This chain connects TRBV7-9 to TRBJ1-4, with 9 bases lining up with TRBD1. V lost 5 bases to trimming and J lost 7 bases; unmatched junction nucleotides: 8. CDR3 length equals 15 residues. Germline V gene lookup returns CDR1 SEHNR and CDR2 FQNEAQ (reference sequence). CDR3 in amino acids: CASSRNDRGGEKLFF. In DNA, the CDR3 is TGTGCCAGCAGCCGAAACGACAGGGGGGGTGAAAAACTGTTTTTT.

V gene TRBV5-1 combines with J gene TRBJ2-7; D might be TRBD1 (5 bases). Per germline, CDR1 SGHRS and CDR2 YFSETQ. V lost 4 bases, J lost 3 bases, and 11 bases lay in between. The CDR3 loop spans 13 amino acids. The CDR3 DNA reads as TGCGCCAGCAGCGTGGTCAGGGACTACGAGCAGTACTTC. Its protein product is CASSVVRDYEQYF.

This clonotype came up once. V is TRBV6-1 and J is TRBJ2-7; D is ambiguous. The CDR3 has 14 amino acids. V lost 6 bases and J 4 bases, leaving 16 bases between the germline ends. Germline CDR1 and CDR2: MNHNS and SASEGT. CDR3: CASRPRHLPYEQYF. The CDR3 DNA reads as TGTGCCAGCAGACCCCGGCATCTGCCTTACGAGCAGTACTTC.

V usage is TRBV12-5 and J usage is TRBJ1-6; 8 positions match TRBD1. Trimming at V came to 6 bases and at J to 0 bases, leaving 7 bases not matched to a gene. The CDR3 extends over 17 amino acids. Germline assignment: CDR1 LGHNT and CDR2 FRNRAP. In DNA form, the CDR3 reads TGTGCTAGTGGGGGTGTGCAGGGGGCCTCCTATAATTCACCCCTCCACTTT. It is translated as CASGGVQGASYNSPLHF.